This T cell receptor beta chain was found in a study of blood T cell repertoires in COVID-19. Profiled with immunoSEQ multiplex PCR; TCRdb holds only in-frame clones, not every one. This table holds 330,000 or so clones, roughly 88% found once. This CDR3 contains 15 residues. V lost 6 bases and J lost 0, with 11 bases in between. Germline assignment: CDR1 MDHEN and CDR2 SYDVKM. The chain recombines TRBV28 with TRBJ2-2; D may be TRBD1 (5 bases). This clonotype originated in a young man who had recovered from COVID-19. Sequences were obtained from PBMCs or T cells enriched from blood (not recorded which). The CDR3: CASSQGDANTGELFF. The CDR3 bases are TGTGCCAGCAGCCAGGGTGATGCGAACACCGGGGAGCTGTTTTTT.